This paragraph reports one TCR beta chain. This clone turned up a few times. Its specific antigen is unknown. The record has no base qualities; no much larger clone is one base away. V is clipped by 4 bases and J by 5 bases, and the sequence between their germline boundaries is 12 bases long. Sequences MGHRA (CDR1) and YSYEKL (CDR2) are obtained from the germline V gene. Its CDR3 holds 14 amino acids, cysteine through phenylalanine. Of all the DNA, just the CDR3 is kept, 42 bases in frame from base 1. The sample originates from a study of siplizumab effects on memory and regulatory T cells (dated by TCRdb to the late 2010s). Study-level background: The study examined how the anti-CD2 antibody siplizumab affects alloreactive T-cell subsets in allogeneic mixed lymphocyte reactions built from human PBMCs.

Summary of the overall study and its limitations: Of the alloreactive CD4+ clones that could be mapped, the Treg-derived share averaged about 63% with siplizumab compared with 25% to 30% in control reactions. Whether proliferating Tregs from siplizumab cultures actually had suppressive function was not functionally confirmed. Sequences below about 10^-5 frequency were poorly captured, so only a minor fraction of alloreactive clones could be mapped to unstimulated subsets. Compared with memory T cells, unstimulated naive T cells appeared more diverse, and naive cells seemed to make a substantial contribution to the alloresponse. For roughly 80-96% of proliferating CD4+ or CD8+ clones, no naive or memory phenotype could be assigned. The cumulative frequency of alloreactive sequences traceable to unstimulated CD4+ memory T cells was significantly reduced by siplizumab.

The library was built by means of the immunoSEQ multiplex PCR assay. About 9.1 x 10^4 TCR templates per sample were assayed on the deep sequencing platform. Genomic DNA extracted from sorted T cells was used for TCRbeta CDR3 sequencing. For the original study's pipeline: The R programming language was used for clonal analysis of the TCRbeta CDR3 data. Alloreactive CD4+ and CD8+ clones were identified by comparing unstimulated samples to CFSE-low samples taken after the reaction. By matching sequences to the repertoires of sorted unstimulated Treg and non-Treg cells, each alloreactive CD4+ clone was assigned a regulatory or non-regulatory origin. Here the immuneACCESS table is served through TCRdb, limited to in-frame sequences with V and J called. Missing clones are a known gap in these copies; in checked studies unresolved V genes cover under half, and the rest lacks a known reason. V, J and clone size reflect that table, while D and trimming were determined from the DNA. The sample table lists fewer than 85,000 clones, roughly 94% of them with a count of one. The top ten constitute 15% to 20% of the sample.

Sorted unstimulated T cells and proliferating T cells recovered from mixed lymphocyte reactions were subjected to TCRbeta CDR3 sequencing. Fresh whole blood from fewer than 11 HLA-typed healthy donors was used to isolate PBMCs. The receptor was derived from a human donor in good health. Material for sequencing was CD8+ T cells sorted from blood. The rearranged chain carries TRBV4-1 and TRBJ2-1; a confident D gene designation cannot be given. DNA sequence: TGCGCCAGCAGCCCGGGCCCGGTGGACAATGAGCAGTTCTTC. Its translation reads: CASSPGPVDNEQFF.